Below are 18 T cell receptor beta chains sequenced from a single sample in a study of T cells after yellow fever vaccination. TCRdb re-derived calls from the 5' RACE reads in MiXCR, one entry per CDR3 protein. The sample includes a few hundred thousand distinct CDR3 sequences, around 12% of them seen just once. The sequencing used CD4+ T cells sorted from PBMCs, collected 15 days after the yellow fever booster vaccination. The receptors come from a man between 18 and 29 years old who received the YFV17D yellow fever vaccine.

The rearrangement uses TRBV19 and TRBJ2-1; 10 bases agree with TRBD1. The CDR3 covers 16 residues. The germline V gene encodes CDR1 LNHDA and CDR2 SQIVND (reference sequence). Trimming took 5 bases from V and 9 from J; bases not matched to a gene: 13. DNA for the CDR3: TGTGCCAGTAGTGCTACCGGGACAGGGGTTGGAGGTGAGCAGTTCTTC. Protein sequence: CASSATGTGVGGEQFF.

This clonotype has only a few counts. The J gene is TRBJ1-1, the V gene TRBV27; a weak D match, TRBD1 (6 bases). The CDR3 contains 14 residues. Trimming stripped 3 bases from V and 6 bases from J, with 14 bases between. The germline CDR1 and CDR2 sequences are MNHEY and SMNVEV (reference sequence). The CDR3 sequence: CASSFNNWGPEAFF. In DNA, the CDR3 is TGTGCCAGCAGTTTCAATAATTGGGGGCCTGAAGCTTTCTTT.

This clonotype has a count of ten or more. This chain connects TRBV20-1 to TRBJ2-7; possibly TRBD1 for D (6 bases). This CDR3 contains 13 residues. Trimming took 5 bases from V and 3 from J, leaving 14 bases between them. Looked up from germline, CDR1 is DFQATT and CDR2 is SNEGSKA (reference sequence). DNA for the CDR3: TGCAGTGCTCTTCCTACAGGGTACTACGAGCAGTACGTC. Its protein is CSALPTGYYEQYV.

This rearrangement joins TRBV20-1 to TRBJ2-5; 7 nucleotides match TRBD1. The CDR3 has 12 residues. Germline V gene sequence: CDR1 DFQATT, CDR2 SNEGSKA (reference sequence). V gave up 5 bases and J gave up 7 bases; unmatched junction bases: 7. Written as DNA, the CDR3 is TGCAGTGCTCCCCAGGGGGAGCGGACCCAGTACTTC. Its protein is CSAPQGERTQYF.

The chain combines TRBV7-2 with TRBJ2-2, with 12 bases matching TRBD1. With 5 bases clipped from V and 7 bases from J, the junction kept 8 bases outside the gene matches. The CDR3 has 16 residues. Germline CDR1 SGHTA, CDR2 FQGNSA. As DNA, the CDR3 is TGTGCCAGCAGCGCGCCGGGACAGGGGGCGTACGGGGAGCTGTTTTTT. The encoded protein is CASSAPGQGAYGELFF.

This clonotype was picked up a small number of times. The chain has TRBV6-1 and TRBJ2-3; D unclear. The CDR3 contains 14 residues. CDR1 and CDR2 from the germline V gene are MNHNS and SASEGT. Trimming took off 3 bases at V and 6 bases at J, with 13 bases between the two ends. CDR3 amino acids: CASSDWARWDTQYF. Written as DNA, the CDR3 is TGTGCCAGCAGTGACTGGGCGCGTTGGGATACGCAGTATTTT.

The chain is built from TRBV18 and TRBJ2-7, with D hard to call. Per the germline V gene, CDR1 is KGHSH and CDR2 is LQKENI. V lost 2 bases, J lost 4 bases, and 9 bases lay in between. This CDR3 has 13 residues. The CDR3 DNA follows: TGTGCCAGCTCACCAAGGCCACGGTACGAGCAGTACGTC. This translates into CASSPRPRYEQYV.

The chain combines TRBV29-1 with TRBJ1-6; no firm D call. V was shortened by 8 bases and J by 13 bases, with 15 bases between the two germline ends. The germline gives CDR1 SQVTM, CDR2 ANQGSEA. The CDR3 contains 11 residues. This CDR3 is CSTLDAHPLHF. CDR3 sequence (DNA): TGCAGCACGTTGGATGCTCATCCCCTCCACTTT.

The chain recombines TRBV27 with TRBJ2-7, with D perhaps matching TRBD2 (5 bases). From germline, CDR1 is MNHEY and CDR2 SMNVEV (reference sequence). V was pared by 0 bases and J by 3 bases, with 12 bases between. The CDR3 has 15 residues. The CDR3 sequence: CASSLSAGRGYEQYF. CDR3 DNA sequence: TGTGCCAGCAGTTTATCGGCGGGCCGGGGCTACGAGCAGTACTTC.

This clonotype turned up a few times. The rearrangement joins TRBV4-3 to TRBJ2-5, with D unresolved. The CDR3 covers 17 residues. Per the germline V gene, CDR1 is LGHNA and CDR2 is YSLEER. V was trimmed by 1 base and J by 2 bases, leaving 17 bases between them. In DNA, the CDR3 is TGCGCCAGCAGCCAAGGACGACTTTTTACTGGTCAAGAGACCCAGTACTTC. Its protein is CASSQGRLFTGQETQYF.

This clonotype was seen repeatedly, ten times or more. V is TRBV5-1 and J is TRBJ2-7; a possible D gene is TRBD1 (6 bases). Trimming removed 0 bases at V and 3 bases at J, with 10 bases between. Germline-derived CDR1 and CDR2 are SGHRS and YFSETQ. The CDR3 totals 14 residues. CDR3 bases: TGCGCCAGCAGCTTGGACAGGGAAAGCTACGAGCAGTACGTC. This translates into CASSLDRESYEQYV.

In this sample, this clonotype turned up a few times. The V gene is TRBV9, the J gene TRBJ1-2; unclear D gene. V shed 0 bases and J shed 4 bases, with 4 bases lying between them. The CDR3 is 12 amino acids. From germline, CDR1 is SGDLS and CDR2 YYNGEE. The CDR3 DNA reads as TGTGCCAGCAGCGTAGTCGGCTATGGCTACACCTTC. As protein: CASSVVGYGYTF.

This clonotype was recorded once. This chain connects TRBV21-1 to TRBJ1-5. TRBV21-1 is a pseudogene segment. The CDR3 runs 18 residues. DNA for the CDR3: TGTGCCAGCAGCAAAGCGGCAGGCCATGGGGTAAGCAATCAGCCCCAGCATTTT. Amino acids: CASSKAAGHGVSNQPQHF.

This clonotype has a handful of counts. The chain is built from TRBV3-1 and TRBJ1-2; the D is unclear. The ends were cut back, 1 base at V and 4 bases at J, with 16 bases in the middle. Germline CDR1 and CDR2: LGHDT and YNNKEL (reference sequence). The CDR3 length is 16 residues. The CDR3 loop is CASSQGVGTPIYGYTF. The CDR3 nucleotides read TGTGCCAGCAGCCAAGGGGTTGGTACCCCGATCTATGGCTACACCTTC.

This clonotype was seen a few times. The rearrangement links TRBV6-5 to TRBJ1-6, with TRBD1 as a possible D gene (6 bases). The CDR3 is made up of 12 amino acids. The germline gives CDR1 MNHEY, CDR2 SVGAGI. V gave up 4 bases and J gave up 10 bases, with 8 bases separating them. Written as DNA, the CDR3 is TGTGCCAGCAGTTGGACAGACTCACCCCTCCACTTT. This codes for CASSWTDSPLHF.

The chain employs TRBV3-1 and TRBJ2-4; TRBD2 might be the D (6 bases). The CDR3 loop spans 14 amino acids. Germline V gene data show CDR1 as LGHDT and CDR2 as YNNKEL (reference sequence). V was trimmed by 2 bases and J by 3 bases, leaving 8 bases between them. Written as DNA, the CDR3 is TGTGCCAGCAGCCAACAGGGAGGCAAAAACATTCAGTACTTC. It encodes CASSQQGGKNIQYF.

This clonotype was counted a few times. V usage is TRBV15 and J usage is TRBJ2-1; tentative D call: TRBD2 (7 bases). The V end was cut by 5 bases, the J end by 1 base, with 21 bases between. Per the germline V gene, CDR1 is LNHNV and CDR2 is YYDKDF (reference sequence). The CDR3 length is 18 residues. The chain's CDR3 is CATSSRRGGGASYNEQFF. CDR3 nucleotide sequence: TGTGCCACCAGCTCTAGGAGAGGCGGGGGCGCTTCCTACAATGAGCAGTTCTTC.

The J gene is TRBJ2-1, the V gene TRBV7-2, with D unclear. The CDR3 totals 11 residues. Germline lookup yields CDR1 SGHTA and CDR2 FQGNSA. Trimming took 4 bases from V and 10 from J, leaving 8 bases between them. In DNA, the CDR3 is TGTGCCAGCAGCTCACCCCGCGAGCAGTTCTTC. Protein product: CASSSPREQFF.